This TCR beta chain was profiled in a study of blood T cell repertoires in COVID-19. Everyone who took part was roughly 18 to 89 years old, and they came from 24 US areas. Clinical history reported by participants formed the basis on which cohorts were assigned. Recovered participants had two consecutive negative NP/OP PCR tests, healthcare professional clearance, or symptom resolution. This clone was observed once. The CDR3 has 15 residues. Germline V gives CDR1 SGHTA, CDR2 FQGNSA. Trimming took 6 bases from V and 0 from J, leaving 12 bases between them. Sequencing used immunoSEQ multiplex PCR; TCRdb keeps in-frame clones, though not all of them. This table holds fewer than 350,000 clones, around 90% found once.

The source is a woman in her forties who had recovered from COVID-19. The sequenced sample consisted of PBMCs or T cells enriched from blood (not recorded which). The V call is TRBV7-2, the J call TRBJ1-5; D might be TRBD1 (6 bases). The CDR3 nucleotides are TGTGCCAGCAGTTCGGGACACTCTAGCAATCAGCCCCAGCATTTT. Translation: CASSSGHSSNQPQHF.